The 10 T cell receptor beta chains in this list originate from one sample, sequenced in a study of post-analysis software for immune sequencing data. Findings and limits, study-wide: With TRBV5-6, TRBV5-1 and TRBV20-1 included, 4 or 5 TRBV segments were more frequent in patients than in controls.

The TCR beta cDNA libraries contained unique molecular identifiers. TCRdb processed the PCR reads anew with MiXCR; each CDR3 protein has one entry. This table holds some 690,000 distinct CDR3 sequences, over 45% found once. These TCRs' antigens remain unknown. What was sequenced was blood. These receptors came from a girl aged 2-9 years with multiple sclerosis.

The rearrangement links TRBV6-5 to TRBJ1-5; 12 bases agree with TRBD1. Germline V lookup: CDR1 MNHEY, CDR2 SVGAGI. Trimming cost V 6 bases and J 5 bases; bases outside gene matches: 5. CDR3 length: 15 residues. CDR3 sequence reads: CASRRDRGLDQPQHF. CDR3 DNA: TGTGCCAGCAGACGGGACAGGGGGCTCGATCAGCCCCAGCATTTT.

This CDR3 is CASSDGVYEQYF. The CDR3 DNA follows: TGTGCCAGCAGCGACGGGGTTTACGAGCAGTACTTC. This sequence joins TRBV6-2 or TRBV6-3 and TRBJ2-7; tentatively, D is TRBD2 (5 bases). V lost 6 bases and J 4 bases, leaving 10 bases between the germline ends. The length of the CDR3 is 12 residues. Germline CDR1 reads MNHEY; CDR2 reads SVGEGT.

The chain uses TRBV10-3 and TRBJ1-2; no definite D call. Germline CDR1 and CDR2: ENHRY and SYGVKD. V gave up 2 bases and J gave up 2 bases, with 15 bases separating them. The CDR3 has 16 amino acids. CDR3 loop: CAISEVSGSTNYGYTF. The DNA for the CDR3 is TGTGCCATCAGTGAGGTATCCGGGAGTACCAACTATGGCTACACCTTC.

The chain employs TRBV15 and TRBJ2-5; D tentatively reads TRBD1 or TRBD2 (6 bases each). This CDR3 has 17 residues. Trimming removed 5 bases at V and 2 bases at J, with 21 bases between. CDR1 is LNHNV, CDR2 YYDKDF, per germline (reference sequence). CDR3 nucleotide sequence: TGTGCCACCAGCGGCGATATAGTGGGGGGCCTGCAAGAGACCCAGTACTTC. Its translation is CATSGDIVGGLQETQYF.

The CDR3 loop reads CATSRPGQEDYNEQFF. The CDR3 DNA sequence: TGTGCCACCAGCAGACCGGGACAGGAGGACTACAATGAGCAGTTCTTC. The rearrangement joins TRBV15 to TRBJ2-1; 8 nucleotides agree with TRBD1. The CDR3 has 16 residues. Per the germline V gene, CDR1 is LNHNV and CDR2 is YYDKDF (reference sequence). Unmatched junction bases numbered 6, after V lost 2 bases and J lost 3 bases. The complete variable domain, with remaining parts taken from reference TRBV15 and TRBJ2-1, reads DAMVIQNPRYQVTQFGKPVTLSCSQTLNHNVMYWYQQKSSQAPKLLFHYYDKDFNNEADTPDNFQSRRPNTSFCFLDIRSPGLGDTAMYLCATSRPGQEDYNEQFFGPGTRLTVL.

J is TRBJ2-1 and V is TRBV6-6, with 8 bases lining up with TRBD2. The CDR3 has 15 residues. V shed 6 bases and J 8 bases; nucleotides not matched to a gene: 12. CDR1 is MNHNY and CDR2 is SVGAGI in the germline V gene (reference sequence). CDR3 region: CASRPLSGSSYEQFF. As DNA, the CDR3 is TGTGCCAGCAGACCCCTCAGCGGGAGTTCCTATGAGCAGTTCTTC.

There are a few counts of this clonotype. CDR3 residues: CSVSVTSNTGELFF. The CDR3, as DNA: TGCAGCGTTAGCGTCACTTCGAACACCGGGGAGCTGTTTTTT. The chain is built from TRBV29-1 and TRBJ2-2; D gene ambiguous. The CDR3 loop spans 14 amino acids. Germline V lookup: CDR1 SQVTM, CDR2 ANQGSEA. Trimming took 5 bases from V and 0 from J, leaving 10 bases between them.

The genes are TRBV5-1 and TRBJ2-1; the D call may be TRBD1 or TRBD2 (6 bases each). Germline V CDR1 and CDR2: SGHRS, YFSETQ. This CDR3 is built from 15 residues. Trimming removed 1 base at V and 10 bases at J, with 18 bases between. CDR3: CASSLYAGEAEEQFF. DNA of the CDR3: TGCGCCAGCAGCTTGTACGCAGGGGAGGCAGAAGAGCAGTTCTTC.

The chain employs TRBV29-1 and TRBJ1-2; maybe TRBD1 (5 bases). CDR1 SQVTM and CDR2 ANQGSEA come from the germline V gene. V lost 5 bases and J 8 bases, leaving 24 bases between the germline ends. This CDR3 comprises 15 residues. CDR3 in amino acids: CSVSVGTGAHGGYTF. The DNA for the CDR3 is TGCAGCGTTTCGGTGGGGACCGGGGCGCATGGGGGCTACACCTTC.

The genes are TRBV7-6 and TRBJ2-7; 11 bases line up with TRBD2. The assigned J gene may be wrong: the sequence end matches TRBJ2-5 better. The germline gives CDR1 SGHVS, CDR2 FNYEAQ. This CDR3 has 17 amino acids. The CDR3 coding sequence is TGTGCCAGCAGCTCAAGGGGCGTCCTAGCGGGGGGACAGACCCAGTACTTC. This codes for CASSSRGVLAGGQTQYF.